Sequencing of this TCR beta chain was carried out in a study of regulatory T cells in long-lasting Graves disease. Arm-PCR of CDR3 regions and iRepertoire HTBI primers were the basis on which TCR beta libraries were built. TCRdb fed the multiplex PCR reads into MiXCR, producing one record per CDR3 protein. The table shows 350,000 to 550,000 distinct CDR3 sequences, with 12% to 15% occurring only once. A remark on this clonotype: As yet, its antigen is unknown. This may be a read error, as it is one base from a much larger clone.

Noted time point: newly diagnosed GD, antithyroid drugs for less than 3 months. Following extraction of RNA from PBMCs, that RNA was used to make the TCR library. Study outcomes and limitations: Persistent Graves' patients showed a TCR diversity that was lower than that of newly diagnosed ones. Those with persistent disease had in common more public clonotypes (2,741) than new patients (approximately 970).

There are 16 residues in the CDR3. Germline values: CDR1 LNHDA, CDR2 SQIVND (reference sequence). These same records also appear under a second study, on T cells in Graves' hyperthyroidism and ophthalmopathy. Turning to that study: The hyperthyroidism patients had all been newly diagnosed, and their disease duration was under 2 months. Their ages ranged from 18 to 65 years.

The rearrangement joins TRBV19 to TRBJ2-2, with no clear D. This specimen consisted of peripheral blood mononuclear cells (PBMCs), obtained at new diagnosis, from a patient treated with antithyroid drugs. This TCR came from a woman aged 45 to 65 with Graves disease. CDR3 in DNA: TGTACCAGTAGTCCCGGACCCAGAGTGAACACCGGGGAGCTGTTTTTT. Amino acids: CTSSPGPRVNTGELFF.